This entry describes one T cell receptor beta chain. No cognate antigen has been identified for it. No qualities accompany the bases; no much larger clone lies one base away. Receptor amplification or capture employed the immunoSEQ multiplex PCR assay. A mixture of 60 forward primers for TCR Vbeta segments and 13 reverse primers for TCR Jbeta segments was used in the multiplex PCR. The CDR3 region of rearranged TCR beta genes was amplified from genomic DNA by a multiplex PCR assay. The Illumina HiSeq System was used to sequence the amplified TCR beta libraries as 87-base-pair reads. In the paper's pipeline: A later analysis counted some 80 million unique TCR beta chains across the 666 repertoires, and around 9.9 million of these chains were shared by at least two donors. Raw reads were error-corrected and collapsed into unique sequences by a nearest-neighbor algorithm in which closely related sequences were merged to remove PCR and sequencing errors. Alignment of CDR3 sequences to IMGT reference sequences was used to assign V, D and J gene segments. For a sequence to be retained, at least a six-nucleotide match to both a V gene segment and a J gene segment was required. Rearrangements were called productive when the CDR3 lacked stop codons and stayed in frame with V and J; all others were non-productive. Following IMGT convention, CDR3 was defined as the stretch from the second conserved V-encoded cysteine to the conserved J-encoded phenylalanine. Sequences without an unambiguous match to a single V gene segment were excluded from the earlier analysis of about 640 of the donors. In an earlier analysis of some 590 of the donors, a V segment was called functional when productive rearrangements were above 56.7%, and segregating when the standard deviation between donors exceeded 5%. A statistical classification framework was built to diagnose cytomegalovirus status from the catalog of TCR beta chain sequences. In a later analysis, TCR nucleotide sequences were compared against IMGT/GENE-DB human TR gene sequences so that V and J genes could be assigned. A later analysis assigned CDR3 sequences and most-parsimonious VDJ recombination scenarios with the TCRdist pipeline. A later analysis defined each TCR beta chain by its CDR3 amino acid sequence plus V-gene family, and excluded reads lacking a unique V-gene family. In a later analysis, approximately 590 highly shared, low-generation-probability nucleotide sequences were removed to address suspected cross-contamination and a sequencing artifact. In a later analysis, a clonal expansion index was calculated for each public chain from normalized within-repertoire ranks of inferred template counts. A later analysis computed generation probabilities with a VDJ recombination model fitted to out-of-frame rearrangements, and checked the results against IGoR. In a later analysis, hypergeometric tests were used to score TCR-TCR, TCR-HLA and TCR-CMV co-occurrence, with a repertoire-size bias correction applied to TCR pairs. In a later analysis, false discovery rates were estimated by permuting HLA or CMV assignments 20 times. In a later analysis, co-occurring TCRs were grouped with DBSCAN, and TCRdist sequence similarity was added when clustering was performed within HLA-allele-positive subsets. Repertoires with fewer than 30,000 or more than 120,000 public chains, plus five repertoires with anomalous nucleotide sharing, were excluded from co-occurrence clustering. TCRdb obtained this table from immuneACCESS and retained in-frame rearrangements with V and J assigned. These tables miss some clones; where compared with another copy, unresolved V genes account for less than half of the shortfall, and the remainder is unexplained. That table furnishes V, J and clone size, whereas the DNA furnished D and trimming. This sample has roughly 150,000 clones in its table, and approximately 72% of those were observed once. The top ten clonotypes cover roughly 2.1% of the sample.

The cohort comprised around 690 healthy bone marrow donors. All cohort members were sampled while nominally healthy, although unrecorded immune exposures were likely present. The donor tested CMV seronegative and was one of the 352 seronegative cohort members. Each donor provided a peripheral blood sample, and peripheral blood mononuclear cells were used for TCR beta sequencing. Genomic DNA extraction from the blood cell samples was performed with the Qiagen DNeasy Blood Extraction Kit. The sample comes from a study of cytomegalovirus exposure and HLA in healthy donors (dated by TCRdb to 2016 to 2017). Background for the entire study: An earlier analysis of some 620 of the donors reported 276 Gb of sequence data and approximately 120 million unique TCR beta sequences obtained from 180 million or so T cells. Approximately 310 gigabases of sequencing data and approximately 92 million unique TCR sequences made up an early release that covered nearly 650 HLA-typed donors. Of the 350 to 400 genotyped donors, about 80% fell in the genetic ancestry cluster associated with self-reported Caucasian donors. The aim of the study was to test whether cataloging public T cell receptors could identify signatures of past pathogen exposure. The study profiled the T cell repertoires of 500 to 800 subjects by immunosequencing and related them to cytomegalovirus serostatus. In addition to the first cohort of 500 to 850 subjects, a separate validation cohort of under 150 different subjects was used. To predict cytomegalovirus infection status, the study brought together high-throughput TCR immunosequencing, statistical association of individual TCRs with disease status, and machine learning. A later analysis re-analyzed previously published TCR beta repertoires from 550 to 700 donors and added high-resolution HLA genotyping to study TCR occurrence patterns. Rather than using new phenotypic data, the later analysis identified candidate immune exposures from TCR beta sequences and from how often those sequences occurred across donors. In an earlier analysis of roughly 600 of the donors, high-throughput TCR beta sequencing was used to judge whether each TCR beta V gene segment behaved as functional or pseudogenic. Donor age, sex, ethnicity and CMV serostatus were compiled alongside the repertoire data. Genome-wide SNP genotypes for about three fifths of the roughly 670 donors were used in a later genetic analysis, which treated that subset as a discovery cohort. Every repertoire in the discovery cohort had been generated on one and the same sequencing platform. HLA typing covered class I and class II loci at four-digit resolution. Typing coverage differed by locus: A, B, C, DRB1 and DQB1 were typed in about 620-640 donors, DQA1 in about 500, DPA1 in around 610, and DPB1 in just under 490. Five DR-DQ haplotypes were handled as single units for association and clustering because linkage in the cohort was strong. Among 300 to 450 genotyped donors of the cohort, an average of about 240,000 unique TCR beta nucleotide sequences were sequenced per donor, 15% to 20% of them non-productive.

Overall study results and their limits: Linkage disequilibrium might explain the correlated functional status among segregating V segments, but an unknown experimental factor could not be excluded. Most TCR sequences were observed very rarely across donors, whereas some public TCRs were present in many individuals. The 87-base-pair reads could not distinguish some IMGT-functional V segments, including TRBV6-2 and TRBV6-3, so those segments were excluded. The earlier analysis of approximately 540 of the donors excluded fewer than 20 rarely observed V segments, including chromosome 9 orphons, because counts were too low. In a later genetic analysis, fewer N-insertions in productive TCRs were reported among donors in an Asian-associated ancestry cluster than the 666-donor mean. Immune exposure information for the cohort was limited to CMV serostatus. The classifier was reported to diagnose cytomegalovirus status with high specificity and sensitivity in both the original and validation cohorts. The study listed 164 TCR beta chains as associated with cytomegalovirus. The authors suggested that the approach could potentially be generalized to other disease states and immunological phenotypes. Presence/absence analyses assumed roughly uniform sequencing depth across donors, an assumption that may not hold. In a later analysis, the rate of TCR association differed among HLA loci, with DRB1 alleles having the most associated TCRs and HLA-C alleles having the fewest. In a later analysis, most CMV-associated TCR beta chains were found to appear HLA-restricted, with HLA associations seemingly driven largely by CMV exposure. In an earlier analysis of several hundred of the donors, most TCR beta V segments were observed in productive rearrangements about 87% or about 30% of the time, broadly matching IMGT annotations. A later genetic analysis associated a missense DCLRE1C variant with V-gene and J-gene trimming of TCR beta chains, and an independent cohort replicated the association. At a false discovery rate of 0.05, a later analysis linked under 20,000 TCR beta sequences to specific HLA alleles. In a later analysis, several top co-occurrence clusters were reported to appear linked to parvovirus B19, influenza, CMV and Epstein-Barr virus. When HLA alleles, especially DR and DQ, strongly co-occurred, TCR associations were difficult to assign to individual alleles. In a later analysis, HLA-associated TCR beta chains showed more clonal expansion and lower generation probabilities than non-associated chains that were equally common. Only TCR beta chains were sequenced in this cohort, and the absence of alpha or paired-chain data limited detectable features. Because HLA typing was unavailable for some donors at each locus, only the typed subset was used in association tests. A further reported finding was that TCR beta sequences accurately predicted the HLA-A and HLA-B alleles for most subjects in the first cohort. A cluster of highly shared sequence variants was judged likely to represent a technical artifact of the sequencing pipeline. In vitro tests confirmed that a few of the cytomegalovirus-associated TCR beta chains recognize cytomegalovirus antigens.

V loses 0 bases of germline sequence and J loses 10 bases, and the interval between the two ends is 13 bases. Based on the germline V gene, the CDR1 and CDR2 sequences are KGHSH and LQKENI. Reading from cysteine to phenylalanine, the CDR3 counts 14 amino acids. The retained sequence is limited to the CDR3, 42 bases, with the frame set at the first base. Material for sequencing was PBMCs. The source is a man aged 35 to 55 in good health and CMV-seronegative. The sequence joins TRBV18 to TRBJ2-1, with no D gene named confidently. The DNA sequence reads TGTGCCAGCTCACCACCGTCGGTGAGGATAGAGCAGTTCTTC. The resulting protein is CASSPPSVRIEQFF. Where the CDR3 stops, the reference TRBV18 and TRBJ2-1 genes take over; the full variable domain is NAGVMQNPRHLVRRRGQEARLRCSPMKGHSHVYWYRQLPEEGLKFMVYLQKENIIDESGMPKERFSAEFPKEGPSILRIQQVVRGDSAAYFCASSPPSVRIEQFFGPGTRLTVL.